Listed below are T cell receptor beta chains from one sample, sequenced in a study of shared clonotypes between healthy human individuals. Measured with immunoSEQ multiplex PCR; TCRdb has only the in-frame clones, and not every one. The sample includes roughly 810,000 clones, about 96% of them seen just once. The sample comprised naive CD8+ T cells sorted from blood. Receptors were obtained from a man aged 25-45 years in good health. CDR3s include the opening cysteine and the closing phenylalanine or tryptophan. Fields, in order: J gene, clone size, V gene, D gene, CDR3 protein, CDR3 DNA. A D gene is named only where the DNA matches it firmly. Size tells how often a clone was seen (once, few, many) or the class of an expanded clone, and some rows leave it out.

TRBJ2-3,.,TRBV2,.,CASSEAGVFTDTQYF,TGTGCCAGCAGTGAAGCGGGGGTTTTCACAGATACGCAGTATTTT
TRBJ1-2,.,TRBV28,.,CASSRGGYTF,TGTGCCAGCAGCCGAGGGGGCTACACCTTC
TRBJ2-2,.,TRBV29-1,.,CSAPDSTTGELFF,TGCAGCGCCCCGGACAGCACCACCGGGGAGCTGTTTTTT
TRBJ2-2,.,TRBV6-6,TRBD2,CASSGGRSGELFF,TGTGCCAGCAGCGGCGGGAGATCCGGGGAGCTGTTTTTT
TRBJ1-2,.,TRBV27,TRBD1,CASRPGQGEAYGYTF,TGTGCCAGCAGACCGGGACAGGGAGAAGCCTATGGCTACACCTTC
TRBJ2-1,.,TRBV7-6,TRBD2,CASSGREREPQDTTSYNEQFF,TGTGCCAGCAGCGGAAGAGAGCGGGAGCCCCAGGATACAACGTCCTACAATGAGCAGTTCTTC
TRBJ2-1,.,TRBV19,.,CASSMSPGGEQFF,TGTGCCAGTAGTATGTCCCCTGGGGGTGAGCAGTTCTTC
TRBJ2-7,.,TRBV2,TRBD1,CASATGQGTYEQYF,TGTGCCAGCGCTACGGGACAGGGGACCTACGAGCAGTACTTC
TRBJ1-2,.,TRBV11-2,.,CASSSVTGQHGYTF,TGTGCCAGCAGCTCCGTGACAGGCCAGCATGGCTACACCTTC
TRBJ2-7,.,TRBV19,.,CASSLTDSSYEQYF,TGTGCCAGTAGTCTTACGGATAGCTCCTACGAGCAGTACTTC
TRBJ2-1,.,TRBV2,TRBD2,CASSPISGLRNNEQFF,TGTGCCAGCAGCCCGATTAGCGGGCTTAGAAACAATGAGCAGTTCTTC
TRBJ1-1,.,TRBV27,.,CASSLLGVTEAFF,TGTGCCAGCAGTTTATTAGGGGTCACTGAAGCTTTCTTT
TRBJ2-7,.,TRBV19,.,CASSLDSYEQYF,TGTGCCAGTAGTCTAGACTCCTACGAGCAGTACTTC
TRBJ2-3,.,TRBV27,TRBD1,CASSLGQGADTQYF,TGTGCCAGCAGTCTCGGACAGGGAGCAGATACGCAGTATTTT
TRBJ1-1,.,TRBV25-1,.,CASRTGNTEAFF,TGTGCCAGCAGGACAGGGAACACTGAAGCTTTCTTT
TRBJ2-2,.,TRBV7-6,TRBD1,CASSLSGQVNTGELFF,TGTGCCAGCAGCTTAAGCGGACAGGTGAACACCGGGGAGCTGTTTTTT
TRBJ2-7,once,TRBV29-1,TRBD1,CSVAGSGTGVLPFHEQYF,TGCAGCGTAGCAGGATCCGGGACAGGGGTACTGCCTTTCCACGAGCAGTACTTC
TRBJ2-7,.,TRBV5-1,.,CASSFGGDSEQYF,TGCGCCAGCAGCTTCGGGGGCGACTCCGAGCAGTACTTC
TRBJ2-7,once,TRBV15,.,CATSGVISYEQYF,TGTGCCACCAGCGGCGTAATATCCTACGAGCAGTACTTC